The rows below give T cell receptor beta chains drawn from one sample of a study of shared clonotypes between healthy human individuals. The data were produced by immunoSEQ multiplex PCR, yet TCRdb's version contains in-frame clones alone and is incomplete. The sample yields more than 850,000 clones, 75% to 85% seen once. The sample was memory CD4+ T cells from PBMCs. The receptors derive from a man between 18 and 29 years old in good health. Some clones in this sample may be carry-over from other donors' samples. The CDR3 runs from the conserved cysteine through the conserved F or W. D genes are given only for firm matches. Some rows mark clone size as missing; the rest say once, few, many or name a class of expanded clone.

12 TRBD1 TRBJ2-5 NA TRBV28 CASGQAQETQYF TGTGCCAGCGGACAGGCCCAAGAGACCCAGTACTTC
14 NA TRBJ1-2 NA TRBV6-5 CASSQTPRIYGYTF TGTGCCAGCAGCCAGACCCCTCGGATTTATGGCTACACCTTC
12 NA TRBJ2-1 NA TRBV30 CAWSWGFNEQFF TGTGCCTGGAGCTGGGGTTTCAATGAGCAGTTCTTC
15 TRBD2 TRBJ2-5 NA TRBV9 CASGTGTSFQETQYF TGTGCCAGCGGTACCGGGACTAGCTTCCAAGAGACCCAGTACTTC
13 NA TRBJ1-2 NA TRBV7-2 CASSLAGVGGYTF TGTGCCAGCAGCTTAGCAGGGGTCGGAGGCTACACCTTC
13 NA TRBJ1-1 NA TRBV5-1 CASSLEGPTEAFF TGCGCCAGCAGCTTGGAGGGCCCCACTGAAGCTTTCTTT
13 NA TRBJ2-1 NA TRBV23-1 CASSQSGYNEQFF TGCGCCAGCAGTCAATCGGGGTACAATGAGCAGTTCTTC
15 TRBD1 TRBJ2-7 NA TRBV29-1 CSVEVGTGFSYEQYF TGCAGCGTTGAAGTGGGGACAGGGTTTTCCTACGAGCAGTACTTC
16 TRBD1 TRBJ2-5 NA TRBV19 CASSPRQGVTQETQYF TGTGCCAGTAGTCCCCGACAGGGGGTGACTCAAGAGACCCAGTACTTC
13 NA TRBJ2-7 NA TRBV2 CASSVGISYEQYF TGTGCCAGCAGTGTCGGCATATCCTACGAGCAGTACTTC
14 NA TRBJ1-3 NA TRBV9 CASSVVPFGNTIYF TGTGCCAGCAGCGTAGTTCCGTTTGGAAACACCATATATTTT
13 NA TRBJ1-2 NA TRBV5-1 CASSLGPTYGYTF TGCGCCAGCAGCTTGGGCCCGACCTATGGCTACACCTTC
15 TRBD2 TRBJ2-2 once TRBV7-2 CASSPDSGRAGELFF TGTGCCAGCAGCCCCGATAGCGGGAGGGCCGGGGAGCTGTTTTTT
16 TRBD1 TRBJ1-4 NA TRBV4-1 CASSQAYRQGGEKLFF TGCGCCAGCAGCCAAGCTTATCGACAGGGCGGTGAAAAACTGTTTTTT
16 TRBD1 TRBJ1-1 once TRBV19 CASSIIYRGPNTEAFF TGTGCCAGTAGTATTATATACAGGGGGCCGAACACTGAAGCTTTCTTT
14 NA TRBJ2-5 NA TRBV5-1 CASGLTGVRETQYF TGCGCCAGCGGACTGACAGGTGTAAGAGAGACCCAGTACTTC
16 TRBD1 TRBJ2-1 NA TRBV5-6 CASSFGTGGYINEQFF TGTGCCAGCAGCTTTGGAACAGGGGGGTACATCAATGAGCAGTTCTTC
14 NA TRBJ2-3 NA TRBV27 CASGPWADTDTQYF TGTGCCAGCGGACCCTGGGCGGATACAGATACGCAGTATTTT
15 TRBD1 TRBJ1-2 NA TRBV2 CASSAGTDMGYGYTF TGTGCCAGCAGTGCTGGGACAGACATGGGCTATGGCTACACCTTC
16 TRBD2 TRBJ2-1 NA TRBV2 CASSLGLPSSYNEQFF TGTGCCAGCAGCCTGGGACTACCGAGCTCCTACAATGAGCAGTTCTTC
14 NA TRBJ2-7 NA TRBV6-1 CASRAIGLDYEQYF TGTGCCAGCAGAGCCATCGGACTCGACTACGAGCAGTACTTC
15 NA TRBJ2-2 NA TRBV5-1 CASSPKAGNTGELFF TGCGCCAGCAGCCCTAAAGCGGGGAACACCGGGGAGCTGTTTTTT
14 NA TRBJ2-1 NA TRBV5-4 CAWYRDGPYNEQFF TGTGCCTGGTACCGGGACGGTCCCTACAATGAGCAGTTCTTC
16 TRBD1 TRBJ1-4 few TRBV6-5 CASSYSPTGGLEKLFF TGTGCCAGCAGTTACTCTCCGACAGGGGGCCTAGAAAAACTGTTTTTT
17 NA TRBJ2-3 once TRBV5-6 CASSLGYRDSGTDTQYF TGTGCCAGCAGCTTGGGATACCGGGACTCGGGCACAGATACGCAGTATTTT
11 NA TRBJ2-5 NA TRBV2 CASSPLETQYF TGTGCCAGCAGCCCTTTAGAGACCCAGTACTTC
18 NA TRBJ1-5 NA TRBV21-1 CASRPTPPHKYSNQPQHF TGTGCCAGCAGGCCGACACCGCCCCATAAGTATAGCAATCAGCCCCAGCATTTT
16 NA TRBJ2-2 few TRBV9 CASSAWGLENTGELFF TGTGCCAGCAGCGCCTGGGGACTCGAGAACACCGGGGAGCTGTTTTTT
14 NA TRBJ1-5 NA TRBV28 CASRPALGGQPQHF TGTGCCAGCAGACCAGCGCTGGGCGGTCAGCCCCAGCATTTT
15 TRBD2 TRBJ2-1 NA TRBV27 CASTPRGLAPYEQFF TGTGCCAGCACCCCTCGTGGACTAGCGCCATACGAGCAGTTCTTC
17 TRBD2 TRBJ2-7 few TRBV11-2 CASSRGGLAGVRHEQYF TGTGCCAGCAGCCGGGGGGGACTAGCGGGAGTTAGACACGAGCAGTACTTC
19 NA TRBJ2-2 NA TRBV21-1 CASSKEGGTGTQNTGELFF TGTGCCAGCAGCAAAGAGGGGGGTACCGGGACACAGAACACCGGGGAGCTGTTTTTT
14 NA TRBJ1-1 once TRBV6-5 CASSYEQGMSEAFF TGTGCCAGCAGTTACGAGCAGGGTATGTCTGAAGCTTTCTTT
16 TRBD1 TRBJ1-1 NA TRBV30 CAWSRDRIACLVSAFF TGTGCCTGGAGTCGGGACAGAATAGCCTGTTTGGTTTCGGCTTTCTTT
15 NA TRBJ2-3 many TRBV5-1 CASSPHGVLTDTQYF TGCGCCAGCAGCCCCCACGGGGTGCTCACAGATACGCAGTATTTT
16 TRBD2 TRBJ2-7 NA TRBV4-2 CASSQDSGSGSYEQYF TGTGCCAGCAGCCAAGATTCGGGTAGCGGGAGTTACGAGCAGTACTTC
14 NA TRBJ1-1 few TRBV7-9 CASSSKGGWDEAFF TGTGCCAGCAGCTCAAAAGGGGGTTGGGATGAAGCTTTCTTT
14 NA TRBJ2-3 NA TRBV7-2 CASSDRRATDTQYF TGTGCCAGCAGCGATCGGAGGGCCACAGATACGCAGTATTTT
14 TRBD1 TRBJ2-7 NA TRBV6-5 CASSPGQRAYEQYF TGTGCCAGCAGCCCGGGACAGAGAGCCTACGAGCAGTACTTC
11 NA TRBJ2-1 NA TRBV18 CASSPDPEQFF TGTGCCAGCTCACCTGACCCTGAGCAGTTCTTC
16 NA TRBJ2-2 NA TRBV11-3 CASSRSWIGRRGELFF TGTGCCAGCAGCCGATCCTGGATAGGACGCCGCGGGGAGCTGTTTTTT
16 NA TRBJ1-3 many TRBV5-3 CARSLTADFSGNTIYF TGTGCCAGAAGCCTCACAGCAGATTTCTCTGGAAACACCATATATTTT
15 TRBD1 TRBJ2-7 NA TRBV7-2 CASSYGDRGREEQYF TGTGCCAGCAGCTATGGGGACAGGGGGCGGGAGGAGCAGTACTTC
15 NA TRBJ2-7 NA TRBV25-1 CASSEGGSLSYEQYF TGTGCCAGCAGTGAAGGGGGGAGCCTATCCTACGAGCAGTACTTC
12 NA TRBJ2-5 NA TRBV18 CASSNRQETQYF TGTGCCAGCTCAAACAGACAAGAGACCCAGTACTTC
16 TRBD1 TRBJ2-5 NA TRBV18 CASSSLLGQGAETQYF TGTGCCAGCTCATCCTTACTGGGACAGGGGGCGGAGACCCAGTACTTC
15 NA TRBJ1-1 few TRBV6-5 CASSYSGPRGGEAFF TGTGCCAGCAGTTACTCAGGCCCCCGGGGTGGTGAAGCTTTCTTT
13 NA TRBJ1-1 few TRBV5-1 CASSLTGFTEAFF TGCGCCAGCAGCTTGACAGGGTTCACTGAAGCTTTCTTT
13 NA TRBJ1-2 few TRBV27 CASSSGRGYGYTF TGTGCCAGCAGTTCGGGGCGCGGCTATGGCTACACCTTC
19 TRBD1 TRBJ2-1 NA TRBV28 CASSSGTGGRKSSYNEQFF TGTGCCAGCAGTTCCGGGACAGGGGGTCGTAAGAGCTCCTACAATGAGCAGTTCTTC
14 NA TRBJ1-5 NA TRBV6-6 CASSLDRVNQPQHF TGTGCCAGCAGTCTTGACCGCGTCAATCAGCCCCAGCATTTT
11 NA TRBJ2-3 once TRBV30 CAWSVRDTQYF TGTGCCTGGAGTGTACGAGATACGCAGTATTTT
17 NA TRBJ2-4 NA TRBV5-1 CASSLGGTLLAKNIQYF TGCGCCAGCAGCTTGGGTGGGACCCTTCTAGCCAAAAACATTCAGTACTTC
16 NA TRBJ2-5 few TRBV5-1 CASSLEGGALQETQYF TGCGCCAGCAGCTTGGAGGGCGGGGCTCTGCAAGAGACCCAGTACTTC
13 NA TRBJ2-2 few TRBV10-3 CAIRTVNTGELFF TGTGCCATTCGGACGGTTAACACCGGGGAGCTGTTTTTT
14 NA TRBJ1-5 once TRBV6-1 CASSEVSAYQPQHF TGTGCCAGCAGTGAAGTCAGCGCGTATCAGCCCCAGCATTTT
16 NA TRBJ2-3 NA TRBV18 CASSPGPGLGTDTQYF TGTGCCAGCTCACCCGGTCCGGGACTTGGCACAGATACGCAGTATTTT
15 NA TRBJ2-7 NA TRBV10-1 CASSEAGTKATSQYF TGCGCCAGCAGTGAGGCGGGGACCAAAGCTACGAGCCAGTACTTC